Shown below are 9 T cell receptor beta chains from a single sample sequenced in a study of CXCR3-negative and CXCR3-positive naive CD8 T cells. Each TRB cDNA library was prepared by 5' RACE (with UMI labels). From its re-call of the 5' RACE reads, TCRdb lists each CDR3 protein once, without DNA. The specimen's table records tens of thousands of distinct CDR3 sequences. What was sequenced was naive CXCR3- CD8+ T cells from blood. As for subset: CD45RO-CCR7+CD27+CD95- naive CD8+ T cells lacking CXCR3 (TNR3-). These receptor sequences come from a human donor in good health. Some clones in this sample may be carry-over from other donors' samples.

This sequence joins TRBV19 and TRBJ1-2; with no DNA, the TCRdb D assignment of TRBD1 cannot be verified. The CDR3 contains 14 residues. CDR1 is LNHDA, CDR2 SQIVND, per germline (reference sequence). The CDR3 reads CASTYGGQFYGYTF.

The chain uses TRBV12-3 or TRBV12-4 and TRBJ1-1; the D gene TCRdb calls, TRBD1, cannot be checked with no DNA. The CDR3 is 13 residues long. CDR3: CASSLGRGGEAFF.

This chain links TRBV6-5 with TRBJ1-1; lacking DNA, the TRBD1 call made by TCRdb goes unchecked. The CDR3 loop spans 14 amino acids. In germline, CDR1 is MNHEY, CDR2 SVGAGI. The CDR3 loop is CASSSLTGATEAFF.

Here the CDR3 reads CASSLRLAGGTGELFF. The V call is TRBV5-6, the J call TRBJ2-2; lacking DNA, the TRBD2 call made by TCRdb goes unchecked. Germline V gene data show CDR1 as SGHDT and CDR2 as YYEEEE. The CDR3 has 16 amino acids. The whole variable domain, filled in from reference TRBV5-6 and TRBJ2-2, reads DAGVTQSPTHLIKTRGQQVTLRCSPKSGHDTVSWYQQALGQGPQFIFQYYEEEERQRGNFPDRFSGHQFPNYSSELNVNALLLGDSALYLCASSLRLAGGTGELFFGEGSRLTVL.

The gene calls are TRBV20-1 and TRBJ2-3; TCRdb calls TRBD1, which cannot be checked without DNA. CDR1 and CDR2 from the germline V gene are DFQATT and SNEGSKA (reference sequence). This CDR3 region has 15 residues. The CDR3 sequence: CSARVPGSSTDTQYF.

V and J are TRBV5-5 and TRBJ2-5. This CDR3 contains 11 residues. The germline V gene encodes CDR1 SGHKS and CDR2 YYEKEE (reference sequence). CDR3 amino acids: CASTSGEAQYF.

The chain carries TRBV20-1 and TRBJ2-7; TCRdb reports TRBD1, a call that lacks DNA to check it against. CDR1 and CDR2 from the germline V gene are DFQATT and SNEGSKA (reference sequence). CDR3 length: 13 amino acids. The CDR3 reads CSAAGTGGYEQYF.

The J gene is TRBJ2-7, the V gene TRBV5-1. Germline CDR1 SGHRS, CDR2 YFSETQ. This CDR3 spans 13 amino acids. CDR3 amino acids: CASSWTKGEEQYF. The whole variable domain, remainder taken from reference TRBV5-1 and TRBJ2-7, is KAGVTQTPRYLIKTRGQQVTLSCSPISGHRSVSWYQQTPGQGLQFLFEYFSETQRNKGNFPGRFSGRQFSNSRSEMNVSTLELGDSALYLCASSWTKGEEQYFGPGTRLTVT.

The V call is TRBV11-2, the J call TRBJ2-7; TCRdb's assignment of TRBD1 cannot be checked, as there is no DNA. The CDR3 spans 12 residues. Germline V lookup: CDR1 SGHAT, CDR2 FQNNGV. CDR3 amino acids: CAGRAGPYEQYF. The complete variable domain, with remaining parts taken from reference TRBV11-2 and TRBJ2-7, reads EAGVAQSPRYKIIEKRQSVAFWCNPISGHATLYWYQQILGQGPKLLIQFQNNGVVDDSQLPKDRFSAERLKGVDSTLKIQPAKLEDSAVYLCAGRAGPYEQYFGPGTRLTVT.